A selection of T cell receptor beta chains follows, all from one sample in a study of prognosis after radiotherapy for stage I lung cancer. TCRdb passed the multiplex PCR reads through MiXCR, listing each CDR3 protein once. Seen here are 11,000 to 15,000 distinct CDR3 sequences, about 27% observed once, and the top ten hold around an eighth. Here the sequenced sample was PBMCs, taken before or after stereotactic body radiation therapy (not recorded which). These receptor sequences come from a donor at least 50 years old with non-small cell lung cancer. Both conserved end residues are part of each CDR3. Each record gives: CDR3 protein, CDR3 DNA, V gene, CDR3 length, D gene, clone size, J gene. A D gene is named only where the DNA matches it firmly. A row's size may be missing; if present it is once, few, many or a size class.

CDR3: CASSLGGDTQYF
DNA: TGTGCCAGCAGCTTAGGGGGGGATACGCAGTATTTT
V: TRBV11-3
length: 12
D: NA
size: many
J: TRBJ2-3

CDR3: CASRRDTEAFF
DNA: TGTGCCAGCAGGAGGGACACTGAAGCTTTCTTT
V: TRBV3-1
length: 11
D: NA
size: many
J: TRBJ1-1

CDR3: CSARNTGGACYEQYF
DNA: TGCAGTGCTAGAAACACAGGGGGCGCTTGCTACGAGCAGTACTTC
V: TRBV20-1
length: 15
D: TRBD1
size: NA
J: TRBJ2-7

CDR3: CSVRVSGHGQISYEQYF
DNA: TGCAGTGTTAGAGTTAGCGGACATGGCCAAATATCCTACGAGCAGTACTTC
V: TRBV20-1
length: 17
D: NA
size: NA
J: TRBJ2-7

CDR3: CASSPQGSSTDTQYF
DNA: TGTGCCAGCAGCCCTCAGGGTTCTAGCACAGATACGCAGTATTTT
V: TRBV9
length: 15
D: NA
size: many
J: TRBJ2-3

CDR3: CASSSTSSGTDKQYF
DNA: TGCGCTAGCAGCTCGACTAGCTCCGGCACAGATAAGCAGTATTTT
V: TRBV7-7
length: 15
D: TRBD2
size: NA
J: TRBJ2-3

CDR3: CASSLESDTVELFF
DNA: TGTGCCAGCAGCTTAGAATCAGACACCGTTGAGCTGTTTTTT
V: TRBV7-9
length: 14
D: NA
size: NA
J: TRBJ2-2

CDR3: CASSIQGDTGTTIYF
DNA: TGTGCCAGCAGCATACAGGGCGATACGGGAACCACCATATATTTT
V: TRBV5-5
length: 15
D: NA
size: many
J: TRBJ1-3

CDR3: CASSRDRGHTEAFF
DNA: TGCGCCAGCAGCCGGGACAGGGGGCACACTGAAGCTTTCTTT
V: TRBV5-1
length: 14
D: TRBD1
size: NA
J: TRBJ1-1

CDR3: CASSPTNEKLFF
DNA: TGTGCCAGCTCACCAACTAATGAAAAACTGTTTTTT
V: TRBV18
length: 12
D: NA
size: many
J: TRBJ1-4

CDR3: CASSDDRGLGYTF
DNA: TGTGCCAGCAGTGACGACAGGGGGCTAGGCTACACCTTC
V: TRBV6-4
length: 13
D: TRBD1
size: many
J: TRBJ1-2

CDR3: CASSHPGTGDYEQYF
DNA: TGTGCCAGCAGTCATCCAGGGACAGGGGATTACGAGCAGTACTTC
V: TRBV6-1
length: 15
D: TRBD1
size: once
J: TRBJ2-7

CDR3: CARSPPPGGAGQPQHF
DNA: TGTGCCAGAAGCCCGCCCCCGGGGGGCGCGGGCCAGCCACAGCATTTT
V: TRBV12-3/TRBV12-4
length: 16
D: NA
size: NA
J: TRBJ1-5

CDR3: CASSSGEDYGYTF
DNA: TGTGCCAGCAGTTCAGGGGAGGACTATGGCTACACCTTC
V: TRBV12-3/TRBV12-4
length: 13
D: NA
size: medium-sized
J: TRBJ1-2

CDR3: CASSLAGDDEQYF
DNA: TGTGCCAGCAGCTTAGCGGGGGATGACGAGCAGTACTTC
V: TRBV7-8
length: 13
D: NA
size: many
J: TRBJ2-7

CDR3: CASSLYPGFDTQYF
DNA: TGCGCCAGCAGCTTGTATCCCGGATTTGATACGCAGTATTTT
V: TRBV5-1
length: 14
D: NA
size: medium-sized
J: TRBJ2-3

CDR3: CSARARDRVNQPQHF
DNA: TGCAGTGCTAGAGCCAGGGACAGGGTCAATCAGCCCCAGCATTTT
V: TRBV20-1
length: 15
D: TRBD1
size: many
J: TRBJ1-5

CDR3: CASSLDRGSYEQYF
DNA: TGTGCCAGCAGCTTGGACAGGGGTAGCTACGAGCAGTACTTC
V: TRBV7-8
length: 14
D: TRBD1
size: many
J: TRBJ2-7

CDR3: CASSVGLGVAPYEQYF
DNA: TGTGCCAGCAGCGTAGGCCTGGGGGTGGCTCCCTACGAGCAGTACTTC
V: TRBV9
length: 16
D: NA
size: many
J: TRBJ2-7

CDR3: CASSQHTGLAGEQYF
DNA: TGTGCCAGCAGCCAACACACGGGACTAGCGGGGGAGCAGTACTTC
V: TRBV11-2
length: 15
D: TRBD2
size: NA
J: TRBJ2-7

CDR3: CASKFGDQPQHF
DNA: TGTGCCAGCAAATTTGGGGATCAGCCCCAGCATTTT
V: TRBV6-1
length: 12
D: NA
size: medium-sized
J: TRBJ1-5

CDR3: CTSSKGTDFYGYTF
DNA: TGTACCAGCAGTAAAGGGACAGACTTTTATGGCTACACCTTC
V: TRBV6-1
length: 14
D: TRBD1
size: NA
J: TRBJ1-2

CDR3: CSARLLGTSNVEQFF
DNA: TGCAGTGCTAGACTACTAGGGACCTCTAATGTCGAGCAGTTCTTC
V: TRBV20-1
length: 15
D: NA
size: many
J: TRBJ2-1

CDR3: CASSLQGIATDTQYF
DNA: TGTGCCAGCAGCTTACAAGGGATAGCAACAGATACGCAGTATTTT
V: TRBV7-2
length: 15
D: NA
size: medium-sized
J: TRBJ2-3

CDR3: CASSLGGQVNTQYF
DNA: TGTGCCAGCAGCTTAGGAGGCCAGGTAAATACGCAGTATTTT
V: TRBV7-9
length: 14
D: NA
size: many
J: TRBJ2-3

CDR3: CASSIRLAGAYNEQFF
DNA: TGTGCCAGTAGTATACGACTAGCGGGCGCCTACAATGAGCAGTTCTTC
V: TRBV19
length: 16
D: TRBD2
size: many
J: TRBJ2-1

CDR3: CASNRDDYEQYF
DNA: TGTGCCAGCAACCGGGACGACTACGAGCAGTACTTC
V: TRBV7-9
length: 12
D: NA
size: many
J: TRBJ2-7

CDR3: CASSLNWGEPGELFF
DNA: TGTGCCAGCAGCCTTAATTGGGGGGAGCCCGGGGAGCTGTTTTTT
V: TRBV14
length: 15
D: NA
size: many
J: TRBJ2-2

CDR3: CAWNLPASMNTEAFF
DNA: TGTGCCTGGAACCTCCCGGCAAGTATGAACACTGAAGCTTTCTTT
V: TRBV30
length: 15
D: NA
size: many
J: TRBJ1-1

CDR3: CASSPLTSSYTDTQYF
DNA: TGTGCCAGCAGTCCTCTTACTAGCAGCTACACAGATACGCAGTATTTT
V: TRBV27
length: 16
D: NA
size: NA
J: TRBJ2-3

CDR3: CASSQDLQGVSYNEQFF
DNA: TGTGCCAGCAGCCAAGATCTCCAGGGGGTCTCCTACAATGAGCAGTTCTTC
V: TRBV3-1
length: 17
D: TRBD1
size: many
J: TRBJ2-1

CDR3: CSATLGFQPQHF
DNA: TGCAGTGCTACTTTGGGGTTTCAGCCCCAGCATTTT
V: TRBV20-1
length: 12
D: NA
size: many
J: TRBJ1-5

CDR3: CASSRIGETQYF
DNA: TGTGCCAGCAGCCGAATCGGGGAGACCCAGTACTTC
V: TRBV14
length: 12
D: NA
size: many
J: TRBJ2-5

CDR3: CASSEDWLAGDTQYF
DNA: TGTGCCAGCAGTGAAGATTGGCTAGCGGGAGATACGCAGTATTTT
V: TRBV6-1
length: 15
D: TRBD2
size: medium-sized
J: TRBJ2-3

CDR3: CSAQTVTNTEAFF
DNA: TGCAGTGCCCAGACAGTAACCAACACTGAAGCTTTCTTT
V: TRBV20-1
length: 13
D: NA
size: many
J: TRBJ1-1

CDR3: CASRRDRETGELFF
DNA: TGTGCCAGCAGGCGGGACAGGGAGACCGGGGAGCTGTTTTTT
V: TRBV6-1
length: 14
D: TRBD1
size: many
J: TRBJ2-2

CDR3: CASSLMQQFF
DNA: TGTGCCAGCAGTCTAATGCAGCAGTTCTTC
V: TRBV12-3/TRBV12-4
length: 10
D: NA
size: NA
J: TRBJ2-1

CDR3: CASRVIGTTGGRTEAFF
DNA: TGTGCCAGCAGAGTCATCGGAACAACAGGGGGCCGTACTGAAGCTTTCTTT
V: TRBV12-3/TRBV12-4
length: 17
D: TRBD1
size: many
J: TRBJ1-1

CDR3: CASSSSGTGYYGYTF
DNA: TGTGCCAGCAGTTCCTCCGGGACAGGGTACTATGGCTACACCTTC
V: TRBV28
length: 15
D: TRBD1
size: medium-sized
J: TRBJ1-2

CDR3: CASRDGQGGSTNEKLFF
DNA: TGTGCCAGCAGGGATGGACAGGGAGGGTCAACTAATGAAAAACTGTTTTTT
V: TRBV7-9
length: 17
D: TRBD1
size: many
J: TRBJ1-4

CDR3: CASKAGPPTGTDTQYF
DNA: TGTGCCAGCAAGGCAGGGCCTCCGACTGGCACAGATACGCAGTATTTT
V: TRBV7-6
length: 16
D: NA
size: many
J: TRBJ2-3

CDR3: CASSYILAGSTGEQFF
DNA: TGTGCCAGCAGCTACATACTAGCGGGTTCTACAGGTGAGCAGTTCTTC
V: TRBV7-9
length: 16
D: TRBD2
size: medium-sized
J: TRBJ2-1

CDR3: CASISGSWNEQFF
DNA: TGTGCCAGCATTAGCGGGAGCTGGAATGAGCAGTTCTTC
V: TRBV6-2/TRBV6-3
length: 13
D: TRBD2
size: medium-sized
J: TRBJ2-1

CDR3: CASSTAGDRLYEQYF
DNA: TGTGCCAGTAGTACGGCGGGGGACAGACTATACGAGCAGTACTTC
V: TRBV19
length: 15
D: NA
size: many
J: TRBJ2-7

CDR3: CASSAPETYRVGTEAFF
DNA: TGTGCCAGCAGTGCCCCAGAGACTTACAGGGTAGGCACTGAAGCTTTCTTT
V: TRBV6-1
length: 17
D: NA
size: many
J: TRBJ1-1